The T cell receptor (beta chain) described here comes from a study of cytomegalovirus exposure and HLA in healthy donors. Study-level findings and limits: Rarity characterized most TCR sequences, yet some public TCRs appeared in many donors. Analysis was carried out at a later point, and it linked a missense DCLRE1C variant to TCR beta V- and J-gene trimming. Presence/absence analyses rested on an assumption that sequencing depth was roughly uniform across donors. Several V segments, TRBV6-2 and TRBV6-3 among them, could not be told apart and were dropped.

As regards this clone: Its specificity is not known.

Researchers ran the PCR with 60 Vbeta and 13 Jbeta primers. Assay: immunoSEQ multiplex PCR; the TCRdb copy retains only in-frame clones and omits some. The sample holds about 190,000 clones, about 87% seen once. Germline CDR1 SEHNR, CDR2 FQNEAQ (reference sequence). The CDR3 is made up of 16 amino acids. The J segment lost 5 bases and the V segment lost 4 bases, leaving 10 bases of the junction unmatched. The J gene is TRBJ2-2, the V gene TRBV7-9; TRBD1 agrees at 7 bases. The receptor comes from a woman between 18 and 29 years old in good health and CMV-seronegative. Material: PBMCs. The CDR3 loop is CASSSRQGGETGELFF. Written as DNA, the CDR3 is TGTGCCAGCAGCTCCCGACAGGGTGGAGAAACCGGGGAGCTGTTTTTT. Combining the CDR3 with reference TRBV7-9 and TRBJ2-2 gives the whole variable domain DTGVSQNPRHKITKRGQNVTFRCDPISEHNRLYWYRQTLGQGPEFLTYFQNEAQLEKSRLLSDRFSAERPKGSFSTLEIQRTEQGDSAMYLCASSSRQGGETGELFFGEGSRLTVL.